This is a list of T cell receptor beta chains from one sample in a study of blood T cell repertoires in COVID-19. The repertoire was sequenced with immunoSEQ multiplex PCR; TCRdb's copy has only in-frame clones and lacks some. The table records 200,000 to 250,000 clones, roughly 79% of them present only once. Sequencing was done on a sample of PBMCs or T cells enriched from blood (not recorded which). These TCRs come from a man in his forties who had recovered from COVID-19. The CDR3 runs from the conserved cysteine through the conserved F or W. The D gene is left open where the match is weak. The size field is filled for only some rows; it gives once, few, many or a size class.

TRBV7-2	TRBJ2-1	NA	NA	CASSPRGRFYNEQFF	TGTGCCAGCAGCCCTCGCGGCAGATTCTACAATGAGCAGTTCTTC
TRBV5-1	TRBJ2-5	NA	few	CASSPTSQRIQETQYF	TGCGCCAGCAGCCCAACCTCCCAGCGCATCCAAGAGACCCAGTACTTC
TRBV11-3	TRBJ2-3	TRBD1	NA	CASSLGTGDVDTQYF	TGTGCCAGCAGCTTAGGGACAGGGGATGTAGATACGCAGTATTTT
TRBV5-1	TRBJ2-1	TRBD2	NA	CASSLAGGIGNEQFF	TGCGCCAGCAGCCTAGCGGGGGGAATAGGGAATGAGCAGTTCTTC
TRBV7-9	TRBJ2-3	TRBD1	once	CASSPTLDRTDTQYF	TGTGCCAGCAGCCCGACTCTGGACAGGACAGATACGCAGTATTTT
TRBV7-8	TRBJ2-5	TRBD2	NA	CASSLTSGTETQYF	TGTGCCAGCAGCTTGACTAGCGGGACAGAGACCCAGTACTTC
TRBV5-1	TRBJ2-7	NA	once	CASSFTPFEASYEQYF	TGCGCCAGCAGCTTTACCCCCTTTGAGGCCTCCTACGAGCAGTACTTC
TRBV7-2	TRBJ1-6	NA	few	CASSLQGNSPLHF	TGTGCCAGCAGCTTACAGGGAAATTCACCCCTCCACTTT
TRBV5-4	TRBJ1-1	NA	NA	CASSLQGKAEAFF	TGTGCCAGCAGCTTACAGGGTAAAGCTGAAGCTTTCTTT
TRBV2	TRBJ1-1	NA	few	CASSEFQGGTEAFF	TGTGCCAGCAGTGAATTTCAGGGTGGCACTGAAGCTTTCTTT
TRBV15	TRBJ2-7	NA	NA	CATSRDKEGREQYF	TGTGCCACCAGCAGAGATAAGGAGGGGCGCGAGCAGTACTTC
TRBV5-1	TRBJ1-4	NA	NA	CASSISYGTPGEKLFF	TGCGCCAGCAGCATCAGCTACGGGACACCTGGGGAAAAACTGTTTTTT
TRBV6-5	TRBJ2-3	TRBD1	NA	CASSRDSSDTQYF	TGTGCCAGCAGTCGGGACAGTTCAGATACGCAGTATTTT
TRBV7-3	TRBJ2-1	TRBD1	NA	CASSSGTGTYNEQFF	TGTGCCAGCAGCTCCGGGACAGGGACCTACAATGAGCAGTTCTTC
TRBV7-7	TRBJ2-1	TRBD2	NA	CASSLAATSGYNEQFF	TGTGCCAGCAGCTTAGCAGCGACTAGCGGTTACAATGAGCAGTTCTTC
TRBV27	TRBJ1-1	NA	NA	CASSWRREDTEAFF	TGTGCCAGCAGTTGGCGCAGGGAGGACACTGAAGCTTTCTTT
TRBV10-3	TRBJ1-2	NA	NA	CAISESNRVDYGYTF	TGTGCCATCAGTGAGTCTAACAGGGTAGACTATGGCTACACCTTC
TRBV10-1	TRBJ1-5	NA	NA	CASGGNQPQHF	TGCGCCAGCGGGGGGAATCAGCCCCAGCATTTT
TRBV5-1	TRBJ2-5	TRBD1	many	CASSSGTGGYQETQYF	TGCGCCAGCAGCTCCGGGACAGGGGGGTACCAAGAGACCCAGTACTTC
TRBV10-3	TRBJ2-5	TRBD2	once	CAISELTSSGRETQYF	TGTGCCATCAGTGAGTTAACCTCTAGCGGGAGGGAGACCCAGTACTTC
TRBV2	TRBJ2-3	TRBD2	few	CASSVGLAGGDTQYF	TGTGCCAGCAGTGTAGGACTAGCGGGAGGTGATACGCAGTATTTT
TRBV5-1	TRBJ1-2	NA	NA	CASSSSNGGYGYTF	TGCGCCAGCAGCTCCTCGAACGGGGGTTATGGCTACACCTTC